This T cell receptor beta chain derives from a study of blood T cells in healthy people across ages. This CDR3 comprises 13 residues. Trimming took off 6 bases at V and 1 base at J, with 9 bases between the two ends. Germline values: CDR1 LNHDA, CDR2 SQIVND (reference sequence). Next came a second PCR, run for about 7 to 11 cycles, which used a sample-barcoded 5' primer along with a J-beta primer mix. TCRdb independently ran MiXCR on the 5' RACE reads; one entry per CDR3 protein. The sample holds over 500,000 distinct CDR3 sequences, about 28% seen once. Separately, the same data were catalogued under a study of T cells of mothers and their children.

The receptor was derived from a boy between 2 and 10 years old in good health. The chain employs TRBV19 and TRBJ1-1; D is unclear. The specimen was blood. Here the CDR3 DNA reads TGTGCCAGTAGGGTCGAGGGGAACACTGAAGCTTTCTTT. This gives the protein CASRVEGNTEAFF.